This T cell receptor delta chain was documented in a study of gamma-delta T cells after stem cell transplantation. Germline loops: CDR1 TSWWSYY, CDR2 QGS. Trimming removed 1 base at V and 0 bases at J, with 30 bases between. This CDR3 comprises 22 residues. This clone has more than one count but fewer than ten. A single base is all that separates this from a far larger clone, so a read error is likely. The same CDR3 arises from other DNA sequences in this sample as well. TCRdb redid the clone calls on the RT-PCR reads with CATT. The sample has fewer than 650 delta-chain clones, less than 1.5% seen once; the top ten hold roughly two fifths.

The specimen was gamma-delta T cells. The genes are TRDV1 and TRDJ1; TRDD3 might be the D (6 bases). This clonotype was sampled from a human donor. It is not recorded whose cells these are; they may come from a transplant donor. The CDR3 protein is CALGERPKRLGPRGDYTDKLIF. CDR3 sequence (DNA): TGTGCTCTTGGGGAACGACCCAAGCGCCTGGGGCCCCGTGGGGATTACACCGATAAACTCATCTTT.